These 2 T cell receptor beta chains came from one sample sequenced in a study of OX40 agonist ivuxolimab in advanced cancers. Clones were sequenced by immunoSEQ multiplex PCR, and TCRdb holds only the in-frame ones, with some missing. The sample lists 20,000 to 25,000 clones; more than 75% were seen once. Sequencing was performed on CD4+ or CD8+ T cells sorted from blood, taken in a trial of the OX40 agonist ivuxolimab. These TCRs come from an adult with an advanced solid tumor such as melanoma, head and neck, liver or kidney cancer.

The CDR3 sequence is CASSSRDRGLVEQYF. For the CDR3, the DNA is TGTGCCAGCAGCAGCCGGGACAGGGGTCTAGTCGAGCAGTACTTC. The rearrangement joins TRBV9 to TRBJ2-7; 10 bases match TRBD1. Germline-derived CDR1 and CDR2 are SGDLS and YYNGEE. V lost 4 bases, J lost 6 bases, and 10 bases stayed unmatched. The CDR3 covers 15 residues.

This rearrangement joins TRBV6-5 to TRBJ1-2; D is perhaps TRBD1 (5 bases). This CDR3 spans 14 amino acids. Germline V gives CDR1 MNHEY, CDR2 SVGAGI. Trimming shortened V by 5 bases and J by 2 bases, and 12 bases separated the two germline ends. In DNA, the CDR3 is TGTGCCAGCAGTACACAGGCGACAAACTATGGCTACACCTTC. Amino acids: CASSTQATNYGYTF.